This entry lists 21 T cell receptor beta chains sequenced from one sample in a study of cytomegalovirus exposure and HLA in healthy donors. This PCR relied on a set of 60 Vbeta primers and 13 Jbeta primers. TCRdb keeps only in-frame clones here, not all; method: immunoSEQ multiplex PCR. The profile shows approximately 140,000 clones, 78% of them singletons. The source material was PBMCs. The receptors were gathered from a male donor in good health and CMV-seronegative.

The gene calls are TRBV10-3 and TRBJ1-2; 7 bases are shared with TRBD1. Trimming took 10 bases from V and 5 from J; bases not matched to a gene: 16. The CDR3 runs to 15 residues. The germline V gene has CDR1 ENHRY and CDR2 SYGVKD. The CDR3 DNA follows: TGTGCCACCCAATGGAACAGGGGCGCCCTTTATGGCTACACCTTC. The encoded protein is CATQWNRGALYGYTF.

The CDR3 DNA follows: TGTGCCAGCCGCCCTGATCGCAGAGGGACAGGGAACACTGAAGCTTTCTTT. Encoded protein: CASRPDRRGTGNTEAFF. The chain employs TRBV9 and TRBJ1-1; 8 nucleotides line up with TRBD1. The CDR3 has 17 residues. Per the germline V gene, CDR1 is SGDLS and CDR2 is YYNGEE. Germline trimming cut 7 bases from V and 1 base from J; bases unmatched to any gene: 15.

V is TRBV7-6 and J is TRBJ1-6; 7 positions match TRBD1. Germline values: CDR1 SGHVS, CDR2 FNYEAQ. The V and J ends lost 5 bases and 9 bases, in that order; junction bases with no gene match: 13. This CDR3 is built from 16 residues. Written as DNA, the CDR3 is TGTGCCAGCAGCATCGGTACCGGGACAGCCGCTTCACCCCTCCACTTT. Translating gives CASSIGTGTAASPLHF.

This clone was found once. CDR3 residues: CASSARQGDTEAFF. The CDR3 DNA reads TGTGCCAGCAGCGCCAGACAGGGGGATACTGAAGCTTTCTTT. This chain connects TRBV9 to TRBJ1-1; 9 positions match TRBD1. V trimming: 3 bases; J trimming: 5 bases; junction bases outside the gene matches: 5. There are 14 residues in the CDR3. The germline gives CDR1 SGDLS, CDR2 YYNGEE.

V is TRBV7-3 and J is TRBJ2-5, with 9 positions matching TRBD2. V gave up 5 bases and J gave up 4 bases; unmatched junction bases: 2. Germline CDR1 reads SGHTA; CDR2 reads FQGTGA. The CDR3 is 13 amino acids. CDR3 coding DNA: TGTGCCAGCAGCAAGACTAGCGGAGAGACCCAGTACTTC. This sequence encodes CASSKTSGETQYF.

As to this clone: At one end the junction does not follow the germline gene, possibly because of a read error. The chain is built from TRBV7-7 and TRBJ2-1, with a weak D call TRBD2 (5 bases). CDR3 length equals 12 residues. The germline V gene encodes CDR1 SSHAT and CDR2 FNYEAQ (reference sequence). The CDR3 loop reads CASSLALGEQFF. The CDR3 DNA follows: TGTGCTAGCAGCTTAGCACTAGGCGAGCAGTTCTTC.

The J gene is TRBJ2-5, the V gene TRBV6-5; 7 bases fit TRBD2. V dropped 6 bases and J dropped 9; count of bases not matched to a gene: 10. The CDR3 runs 13 residues. Germline V gives CDR1 MNHEY, CDR2 SVGAGI. The CDR3 nucleotides are TGTGCCAGCAGCCAAGAAACAGCGGGGTCCCAGTACTTC. Protein sequence: CASSQETAGSQYF.

The chain joins TRBV7-6 to TRBJ2-7, with 9 bases lining up with TRBD2. V shed 5 bases and J 4 bases; nucleotides not matched to a gene: 9. Germline CDR1 and CDR2: SGHVS and FNYEAQ. The CDR3 runs to 15 residues. The CDR3 region has the DNA TGTGCCAGCAGCCAGCAACTAGCGGGCGAGTACGAGCAGTACTTC. Amino acid sequence: CASSQQLAGEYEQYF. Filled out from reference TRBV7-6 and TRBJ2-7, the complete variable domain reads GAGVSQSPRYKVTKRGQDVALRCDPISGHVSLYWYRQALGQGPEFLTYFNYEAQQDKSGLPNDRFSAERPEGSISTLTIQRTEQRDSAMYRCASSQQLAGEYEQYFGPGTRLTVT.

V is TRBV5-4 and J is TRBJ1-1, with 8 bases that match TRBD1. V lost 3 bases to trimming and J lost 3 bases; unmatched junction nucleotides: 7. Germline CDR1 reads SGHNT; CDR2 reads YYREEE (reference sequence). This CDR3 is 15 amino acids long. CDR3 nucleotides: TGTGCCAGCAGCTCACGACAGGGGTTGGACACTGAAGCTTTCTTT. The encoded protein is CASSSRQGLDTEAFF.

The chain employs TRBV6-5 and TRBJ1-2; 7 bases fit TRBD1. Germline CDR1 and CDR2: MNHEY and SVGAGI. The CDR3 consists of 14 residues. After removal of 6 bases from V and 7 bases from J, the junction contained 11 bases not matched to a gene. The CDR3 here is CASSPRGTASGYTF. DNA of the CDR3: TGTGCCAGCAGCCCGAGGGGGACAGCATCTGGCTACACCTTC.

This clone was seen only a few times. The chain employs TRBV7-3 and TRBJ2-2; D gene unclear. The CDR3 is made up of 14 amino acids. V was trimmed by 5 bases and J by 8 bases, leaving 15 bases between them. From germline, CDR1 is SGHTA and CDR2 FQGTGA. CDR3 coding DNA: TGTGCCAGCAGCCGAACTACATCCGGGGGGGAGCTGTTTTTT. Translating it yields CASSRTTSGGELFF.

This chain uses TRBV19 with TRBJ2-3, with 7 bases fitting TRBD1. The CDR3 runs 16 residues. V was clipped by 7 bases and J by 2 bases; unmatched bases: 12. Germline CDR1 reads LNHDA; CDR2 reads SQIVND (reference sequence). The CDR3 region has the DNA TGTGCCAGTACTTCCTCCAGGGACAGCTACACAGATACGCAGTATTTT. It translates to CASTSSRDSYTDTQYF.

On this clone: The same CDR3 can be traced to other DNA sequences in this sample. The chain is built from TRBV5-1 and TRBJ2-7; D is unclear. Trimming cost V 2 bases and J 0 bases, with 3 bases left between them. Germline CDR1 reads SGHRS; CDR2 reads YFSETQ. The CDR3 sequence is 12 residues long. DNA for the CDR3: TGCGCCAGCAGCTTAGCCTCCTACGAGCAGTACTTC. Translation: CASSLASYEQYF.

CDR3 nucleotide sequence: TGTGCCAGTAGTATCTTGCGGGGCGAGGGAGCTAACTATGGCTACACCTTC. It encodes CASSILRGEGANYGYTF. The chain uses TRBV19 and TRBJ1-2, with D maybe TRBD1 (5 bases). Germline V gene data show CDR1 as LNHDA and CDR2 as SQIVND (reference sequence). V was shortened by 3 bases and J by 0 bases, with 17 bases between the two germline ends. This CDR3 has 17 residues.

The CDR3 here is CASSREQGISTDTQYF. CDR3 nucleotides: TGTGCCAGCTCGCGTGAACAGGGAATTAGCACAGATACGCAGTATTTT. V gene TRBV18 combines with J gene TRBJ2-3; TRBD1 might be the D (6 bases). Per the germline V gene, CDR1 is KGHSH and CDR2 is LQKENI. Between the trimmed V and J ends, which lost 6 bases and 0 bases, there was a span of 16 bases. The CDR3 totals 16 residues.

This clone was seen more than once but under ten times. This chain joins TRBV4-2 and TRBJ2-5, with TRBD2 matching over 9 bases. The ends lost 1 base at V and 4 bases at J; junction bases unmatched: 13. This CDR3 spans 18 amino acids. Germline V lookup: CDR1 LGHNA, CDR2 YNFKEQ. The CDR3 loop is CASSQAPTGTSRLETQYF. The CDR3 region has the DNA TGTGCCAGCAGCCAAGCCCCTACCGGGACTAGCCGCCTAGAGACCCAGTACTTC.

V usage is TRBV9 and J usage is TRBJ2-3; 7 bases match TRBD1. Germline CDR1 is SGDLS and CDR2 is YYNGEE. Unmatched junction bases numbered 5, after V lost 7 bases and J lost 0 bases. The CDR3 is made up of 14 amino acids. CDR3 protein: CASAKTGSTDTQYF. CDR3 sequence (DNA): TGTGCCAGCGCTAAGACAGGGAGCACAGATACGCAGTATTTT. Complete variable domain (other parts from reference TRBV9 and TRBJ2-3): DSGVTQTPKHLITATGQRVTLRCSPRSGDLSVYWYQQSLDQGLQFLIQYYNGEERAKGNILERFSAQQFPDLHSELNLSSLELGDSALYFCASAKTGSTDTQYFGPGTRLTVL.

This clone has only one observation. This rearrangement joins TRBV7-3 to TRBJ1-1; possible D gene TRBD1, 5 bases. The V gene's germline CDR1 is SGHTA and CDR2 FQGTGA. V was clipped by 4 bases and J by 1 base, with 7 bases between them. This CDR3 has 13 residues. Here the CDR3 reads CASSWGRNTEAFF. As DNA, the CDR3 is TGTGCCAGCAGCTGGGGCAGGAACACTGAAGCTTTCTTT.

The chain links TRBV2 to TRBJ2-5, with 9 nucleotides matching TRBD1. Germline V gives CDR1 SNHLY, CDR2 FYNNEI. The CDR3 runs 13 residues. Trimming removed 3 bases from V and 7 bases from J; junction bases left unmatched: 3. CDR3 DNA: TGTGCCAGCAGTGATGGGACAGGGCCGACCCAGTACTTC. It codes for CASSDGTGPTQYF.

The chain is built from TRBV5-5 and TRBJ1-5; TRBD1 aligns across 7 bases. The trim removed 3 bases at V and 0 bases at J, leaving 9 bases unmatched. The CDR3 totals 17 residues. The germline V gene has CDR1 SGHKS and CDR2 YYEKEE (reference sequence). CDR3 nucleotide sequence: TGTGCCAGCAGCTACGGGACAGCCCCTAATAGCAATCAGCCCCAGCATTTT. As protein: CASSYGTAPNSNQPQHF.

V gene TRBV7-8 combines with J gene TRBJ1-2, with a tentative D call TRBD1 (5 bases). CDR1 and CDR2 from the germline V gene are SGHVS and FQNEAQ. The ends were cut back, 1 base at V and 1 base at J, with 10 bases in the middle. The CDR3 contains 15 residues. The CDR3 spells CASSLDGGGNYGYTF. For the CDR3, the DNA is TGTGCCAGCAGCTTAGATGGGGGGGGTAACTATGGCTACACCTTC.